Following are 26 T cell receptor beta chains from one sample sequenced in a study of blood T cell repertoires in COVID-19. Generated by immunoSEQ multiplex PCR, the TCRdb table keeps only in-frame clones and is missing some. This sample has under 200,000 clones; roughly 84% occur once, and the top ten carry 13% to 15%. The sequencing input was peripheral blood. The source of these receptors is a man between 18 and 29 years old with active or convalescent COVID-19.

This chain connects TRBV27 to TRBJ1-5; TRBD1 is a possible D gene (6 bases). The germline gives CDR1 MNHEY, CDR2 SMNVEV (reference sequence). V shed 10 bases and J shed 2 bases, with 15 bases lying between them. This CDR3 contains 14 residues. The chain's CDR3 is CATGTKRRNQPQHF. Here the CDR3 DNA reads TGTGCCACCGGGACAAAGAGGCGCAATCAGCCCCAGCATTTT.

This clone came up a few times. V and J are TRBV5-8 and TRBJ2-3; 12 positions agree with TRBD2. The CDR3 is 14 residues long. V lost 1 base, J lost 6 bases, and 0 bases stayed unmatched. Per germline, CDR1 SGHTS and CDR2 YDEGEE. CDR3 sequence: CASSLTSGRDTQYF. The CDR3 region has the DNA TGTGCCAGCAGCTTGACTAGCGGGAGGGATACGCAGTATTTT.

The chain carries TRBV6-1 and TRBJ2-7; D call uncertain. This CDR3 has 14 amino acids. The V gene lost 1 base and the J gene lost 0 bases, with 7 bases spanning the gap. In germline, CDR1 is MNHNS, CDR2 SASEGT. DNA of the CDR3: TGTGCCAGCAGTGAAGTCTTTTACTCCTACGAGCAGTACTTC. It yields the protein CASSEVFYSYEQYF.

To note about this clone: The same CDR3 arises from other DNA sequences in this sample as well. V usage is TRBV19 and J usage is TRBJ2-6; unclear D gene. This CDR3 spans 14 amino acids. Per germline, CDR1 LNHDA and CDR2 SQIVND (reference sequence). Trimming removed 7 bases at V and 1 base at J, with 8 bases between. CDR3 sequence: CASTSASGANVLTF. The DNA of the CDR3 is TGTGCCAGTACCTCAGCGTCTGGGGCCAACGTCCTGACTTTC.

The chain is built from TRBV14 and TRBJ1-4; TRBD1 agrees at 7 bases. The CDR3 length is 14 residues. Germline CDR1 is SGHDN and CDR2 is FVKESK. J lost 8 bases, V lost 5 bases, and 8 bases had no gene match. The CDR3: CASSRDRAGEKLFF. The CDR3 coding sequence is TGTGCCAGCAGCAGAGACAGGGCAGGCGAAAAACTGTTTTTT.

The chain carries TRBV15 and TRBJ2-1; TRBD1 matches 8 bases. Looked up from germline, CDR1 is LNHNV and CDR2 is YYDKDF (reference sequence). The CDR3 has 14 amino acids. V lost 3 bases to trimming and J lost 7 bases; unmatched junction nucleotides: 5. CDR3 bases: TGTGCCACCAGCAGGGTCCGACAGGGGAATGAGCAGTTCTTC. This translates into CATSRVRQGNEQFF.

V gene TRBV15 combines with J gene TRBJ1-1; 8 nucleotides align to TRBD1. Germline V gene data show CDR1 as LNHNV and CDR2 as YYDKDF (reference sequence). The CDR3 is 14 residues long. Trimming took 0 bases from V and 5 from J; bases not matched to a gene: 2. The CDR3 DNA reads as TGTGCCACCAGCAGAGACAGGGGGCGGACTGAAGCTTTCTTT. Translation gives CATSRDRGRTEAFF.

This clone was picked up one time. This chain connects TRBV28 to TRBJ1-6, with a possible D match to TRBD1 (6 bases). Trimming stripped 3 bases from V and 7 bases from J, with 16 bases between. This CDR3 contains 16 residues. Germline V gives CDR1 MDHEN, CDR2 SYDVKM. CDR3 DNA: TGTGCCAGCAGTTTCCGGGGGGCGCTGAAGAATTCACCCCTCCACTTT. This translates into CASSFRGALKNSPLHF.

The chain couples TRBV4-3 to TRBJ2-3, with TRBD1 identical over 9 bases. CDR1 and CDR2 (germline): LGHNA, YSLEER. The CDR3 spans 18 residues. V gave up 0 bases and J gave up 2 bases; unmatched junction bases: 9. For the CDR3, the DNA is TGCGCCAGCAGCCAAGATCTCCGAACAGGGGGCTTCACAGATACGCAGTATTTT. Translating it yields CASSQDLRTGGFTDTQYF.

The rearrangement joins TRBV29-1 to TRBJ2-1, with TRBD2 matching over 11 bases. The CDR3 extends over 15 amino acids. Per germline, CDR1 SQVTM and CDR2 ANQGSEA. With 3 bases clipped from V and 4 bases from J, the junction kept 5 bases outside the gene matches. The CDR3 sequence: CSVDKTSGIYNEQFF. The DNA of the CDR3 is TGCAGCGTTGATAAGACTAGCGGGATTTACAATGAGCAGTTCTTC.

The rearrangement links TRBV3-1 (or the pseudogene TRBV3-2) to TRBJ2-7; no definite D call. The CDR3 extends over 15 amino acids. Looked up from germline, CDR1 is LGHDT and CDR2 is YNNKEL (reference sequence). With 0 bases removed from V and 0 bases from J, the gap between germline ends came to 9 bases. CDR3 protein: CASSQDSQPSYEQYF. The CDR3 DNA is TGTGCCAGCAGCCAAGATAGTCAACCCTCCTACGAGCAGTACTTC.

The V and J genes are TRBV7-3 and TRBJ2-3, with 7 bases identical to TRBD1. This CDR3 comprises 14 residues. The germline V gene has CDR1 SGHTA and CDR2 FQGTGA. With 5 bases clipped from V and 0 bases from J, the junction kept 2 bases outside the gene matches. This CDR3 is CASSPDRSTDTQYF. Written as DNA, the CDR3 is TGTGCCAGCAGCCCGGACAGGAGCACAGATACGCAGTATTTT.

In nucleotides, the CDR3 is TGCGCCAGCCTCGAGGGCAGAACTAATGAAAAACTGTTTTTT. Its protein is CASLEGRTNEKLFF. The gene calls are TRBV10-1 and TRBJ1-4, with D hard to call. Per the germline V gene, CDR1 is WNHNN and CDR2 is SYGVQD (reference sequence). Trimming pared 8 bases from V and 1 base from J, leaving 11 bases between. The CDR3 consists of 14 residues.

The chain carries TRBV5-1 and TRBJ2-1, with TRBD2 matching 9 bases. The V gene end was trimmed by 0 bases and the J gene end by 3 bases; junction bases not matched to a gene: 1. The CDR3 spans 15 residues. Germline assignment: CDR1 SGHRS and CDR2 YFSETQ. The CDR3 nucleotides are TGCGCCAGCAGCTTGGGGACTAGCGACTACAATGAGCAGTTCTTC. Its protein is CASSLGTSDYNEQFF.

The gene calls are TRBV19 and TRBJ1-1; no definite D call. The CDR3 runs to 13 residues. Germline CDR1 is LNHDA and CDR2 is SQIVND (reference sequence). V shed 5 bases and J shed 9 bases, with 16 bases lying between them. The CDR3 loop is CASSERPDSKAFF. CDR3 bases: TGTGCCAGTAGTGAACGACCAGACTCCAAAGCTTTCTTT.

This clone was seen a single time. The rearrangement uses TRBV5-8 and TRBJ2-2; 8 bases align to TRBD2. The germline V gene encodes CDR1 SGHTS and CDR2 YDEGEE. The ends lost 5 bases at V and 5 bases at J; junction bases unmatched: 8. The CDR3 covers 15 residues. CDR3 residues: CASSYRGGQTGELFF. The CDR3 region has the DNA TGTGCCAGCAGTTACCGCGGGGGGCAAACCGGGGAGCTGTTTTTT.

This clone was counted once. The chain is built from TRBV6-5 and TRBJ2-3, with TRBD1 matching over 9 bases. Trimming at V came to 5 bases and at J to 5 bases, leaving 8 bases not matched to a gene. Germline loops: CDR1 MNHEY, CDR2 SVGAGI. This CDR3 spans 15 amino acids. The chain's CDR3 is CASSPGQGGGDTQYF. The CDR3 DNA is TGTGCCAGCAGTCCGGGACAGGGCGGGGGAGATACGCAGTATTTT.

The chain joins TRBV6-5 to TRBJ1-3; tentatively, D is TRBD1 (5 bases). Trimming stripped 6 bases from V and 3 bases from J, with 15 bases between. Per the germline V gene, CDR1 is MNHEY and CDR2 is SVGAGI. The CDR3 runs to 15 residues. The chain's CDR3 is CASSAQWGGGNTIYF. CDR3 nucleotide sequence: TGTGCCAGCAGCGCCCAGTGGGGGGGTGGAAACACCATATATTTT.

This clone was seen a handful of times. The DNA for the CDR3 is TGTGCCAGCAGCGCGAGAGGGGGCTCCTATAATTCACCCCTCCACTTT. Its protein product is CASSARGGSYNSPLHF. The rearrangement joins TRBV7-9 to TRBJ1-6; D possibly corresponds to TRBD1 (6 bases). Trimming took 5 bases from V and 0 from J, leaving 11 bases between them. The CDR3 runs to 16 residues. Germline V gives CDR1 SEHNR, CDR2 FQNEAQ (reference sequence).

The chain has TRBV2 and TRBJ1-2, with 7 bases matching TRBD1. Germline CDR1 SNHLY, CDR2 FYNNEI. There are 14 residues in the CDR3. The V and J ends lost 7 bases and 4 bases, in that order; junction bases with no gene match: 9. CDR3 in DNA: TGTGCCAGCACCTCACCGAGGACAGGCTATGGCTACACCTTC. Residues: CASTSPRTGYGYTF.

The rearrangement joins TRBV7-2 to TRBJ2-1, with no clear D. V gave up 5 bases and J gave up 2 bases, with 13 bases separating them. Germline V lookup: CDR1 SGHTA, CDR2 FQGNSA. There are 15 residues in the CDR3. CDR3 DNA: TGTGCCAGCAGCCCAAAGACTTCTGCCTACAATGAGCAGTTCTTC. It specifies CASSPKTSAYNEQFF.

The chain links TRBV5-4 to TRBJ2-5, with a tentative D call TRBD1 (8 bases). The CDR3 contains 16 residues. Germline CDR1 reads SGHNT; CDR2 reads YYREEE (reference sequence). V was shortened by 0 bases and J by 2 bases, with 14 bases between the two germline ends. The CDR3 reads CASSLVTGGGQETQYF. As DNA, the CDR3 is TGTGCCAGCAGCTTGGTTACAGGGGGGGGACAAGAGACCCAGTACTTC.

V is TRBV28 and J is TRBJ1-4; 8 bases match TRBD1. The CDR3 sequence is 15 residues long. The V and J ends lost 2 bases and 5 bases, in that order; junction bases with no gene match: 4. Germline values: CDR1 MDHEN, CDR2 SYDVKM. The CDR3 coding sequence is TGTGCCAGCAGTTTAGGGACAGGACTGAATGAAAAACTGTTTTTT. Its translation is CASSLGTGLNEKLFF.

The rearrangement links TRBV10-3 to TRBJ2-5; 12 positions match TRBD1. CDR3 length: 15 amino acids. J lost 4 bases, V lost 6 bases, and 6 bases had no gene match. Germline V lookup: CDR1 ENHRY, CDR2 SYGVKD. As DNA, the CDR3 is TGTGCCATCAGCGGGACAGGGGGCGGTGGAGAGACCCAGTACTTC. Translated, it gives CAISGTGGGGETQYF.

Turning to this clone: Compared with germline, one end of the junction differs, possibly owing to a read error. The chain employs TRBV15 and TRBJ2-5; TRBD2 matches at 15 bases. CDR3 size: 16 residues. CDR1 LNHNV and CDR2 YYDKDF come from the germline V gene (reference sequence). The CDR3 protein is CATSRDRGTSGGPRHF. CDR3 nucleotides: TGTGCCACCAGCAGAGATCGGGGGACTAGCGGGGGGCCCCGACACTTC.

This clone was observed once. V gene TRBV7-2 combines with J gene TRBJ2-6, with D possibly being TRBD1 (5 bases). V lost 2 bases, J lost 4 bases, and 6 bases lay in between. The CDR3 has 14 amino acids. Germline V gene sequence: CDR1 SGHTA, CDR2 FQGNSA. The CDR3: CASSLNRGANVLTF. CDR3 sequence (DNA): TGTGCCAGCAGCTTAAACAGGGGGGCCAACGTCCTGACTTTC. Variable domain in full (rest from reference TRBV7-2 and TRBJ2-6): GAGVSQSPSNKVTEKGKDVELRCDPISGHTALYWYRQSLGQGLEFLIYFQGNSAPDKSGLPSDRFSAERTGGSVSTLTIQRTQQEDSAVYLCASSLNRGANVLTFGAGSRLTVL.